The clone carrying this T cell receptor beta chain has only one observation. Authors' processing steps: Estimation of nucleated cell counts was performed using reference gene primer amplification. Profiling relied on immunoSEQ multiplex PCR, and the TCRdb table lists in-frame clones only, not all of them. V and J calls and clone size are given by that table; D and trimming were obtained from the DNA. Of over 70,000 clones listed, around 93% are singletons. These data belong to a study of blood T cell repertoires in COVID-19. On the study more broadly: Acute and convalescent COVID-19 specimens originated in the United States, Italy and Spain. PBMCs, B-cell-depleted T cells, or T cells provided the cDNA or gDNA that made up the material.

Germline CDR1 SGHTA, CDR2 FQGNSA. Deletions cut 3 bases from V and 4 bases from J, with 15 bases between. CDR3 length: 16 amino acids. This TCR was sampled from a human donor with active COVID-19. The donor label of this sample is uncertain. The J gene is TRBJ2-2, the V gene TRBV7-2; D remains unclear. The sample was peripheral blood. The CDR3 DNA reads as TGTGCCAGCAGCTTCCCTCCAACGGTCGTCACCGGGGAGCTGTTTTTT. This gives the protein CASSFPPTVVTGELFF.